This TCR beta chain was documented in a study of T cell responses to AZD1222 COVID-19 vaccine. The overall study: Second doses were pooled across both intervals (about 4 or about 12 weeks).

Findings of the study overall: Regions left unmutated in variants are reportedly the target of nearly half of spike-specific TCRs. Females outnumbered males among donors, who were mostly white British; clonal diversity was possibly underestimated. Researchers report vaccine-associated CD4 TCRs spanning spike, with dominance at 160-218 and 743-854.

The CDR3 is made up of 14 amino acids. Looked up from germline, CDR1 is ENHRY and CDR2 is SYGVKD. With 6 bases clipped from V and 3 bases from J, the junction kept 4 bases outside the gene matches. The method was immunoSEQ multiplex PCR; TCRdb's version includes in-frame clones alone and lacks a portion of them. The sample includes some 150,000 clones, 80% to 95% seen only once; the top ten take under 4%. About this clone: Its matching antigen is unknown.

This sequence joins TRBV10-3 and TRBJ2-1; 8 bases are a match to TRBD2. The material sequenced was peripheral blood, taken on day 0 of AZD1222 vaccination. The receptor was derived from an adult in good health. CDR3 sequence: CAIRQREFYNEQFF. The CDR3 DNA sequence: TGTGCCATCAGACAGCGGGAGTTCTACAATGAGCAGTTCTTC.